This T cell receptor beta chain was observed in a study of shared clonotypes between healthy human individuals. Study in general: Each donor's CD8 memory used one plate, CD8 naive two, each CD4 subset three. Findings of the study overall: Read depth was anticipated to influence clonotype sharing among donors. Around 5% was the fraction of naive CD4 clonotypes found shared across a few donors. Researchers found naive subsets generally carried larger estimated richness than memory subsets.

Germline V lookup: CDR1 LNHDA, CDR2 SQIVND (reference sequence). The CDR3 length is 16 residues. The V end was cut by 6 bases, the J end by 1 base, with 15 bases between. Note on this clone: Its specificity is unknown.

Only in-frame clones appear in the TCRdb table, and some are missing; sequencing was by immunoSEQ multiplex PCR. The sample carries about 1 million clones, 70% to 80% recorded once. Sequencing was done on a sample of memory CD4+ T cells from PBMCs. The subset denotes: CD45RA-negative fraction. The chain employs TRBV19 and TRBJ2-2; possibly TRBD1 for D (7 bases). This receptor was identified in a man aged 18 to 29 in good health. Some clones in this sample may be carry-over from other donors' samples. Here the CDR3 reads CASRPAGQKNTGELFF. The CDR3 nucleotides are TGTGCCAGTAGGCCCGCGGGACAGAAGAACACCGGGGAGCTGTTTTTT.